This TCR beta chain comes out of a study of CD8 T cells in ankylosing spondylitis (dated by TCRdb to the late 2010s). Some background on the complete study: To find TCR variants linked to disease, the study profiled T cell receptor beta repertoires in ankylosing spondylitis patients and healthy donors. Samples of peripheral blood were taken, and for ankylosing spondylitis patients, synovial fluid was collected as well. In total, the full study cohort was made up of about 99 healthy donors and 25 ankylosing spondylitis patients.

V ends up 5 bases short and J 5 bases short, with an unmatched junction base count of 8. Reading the germline V gene (reference sequence) gives CDR1 SEHNR and CDR2 FQNEAQ. The CDR3 has 15 amino acids, counting the end cysteine and phenylalanine. Solely the CDR3 DNA is kept, with 45 bases framed from the first base. TCRdb lists the instrument as Illumina HiSeq 2500. TCR beta libraries were prepared by quantitative 5'-RACE with molecular barcodes. The study's processing was this. A new computational method based on a probabilistic model of VDJ rearrangement was used to identify disease-linked TCR variants. The public sequencing data were trimmed at Q25 with fastp and processed into clonotypes with MiXCR by TCRdb, which kept only in-frame beta chains. All rows with the same CDR3 protein become a single entry with the most common DNA and genes. These V and J calls rely on TCRdb rather than the paper's analysis. In all, the sample holds approximately 250,000 distinct CDR3 sequences, and approximately 8.4% of those were seen once. The top ten constitute 4% to 5% of the sample.

The full study reports these points: A CD8+ phenotype was shown by the disease-linked clones, which were found at relatively low frequencies in peripheral blood. According to the report, matched synovial fluid samples from ankylosing spondylitis patients were significantly enriched for the disease-linked clones. A TCR beta motif made up of seven or eight highly homologous amino acid variants appeared to be characteristic of blood from ankylosing spondylitis patients. Some motif variants were previously reported in synovial fluid and blood of reactive arthritis patients, suggesting common disease-initiation mechanisms.

This clonotype has more than one count but fewer than ten. No antigen is known for it. The sample holds no much larger clone one base away, and base qualities are not on file. The material sequenced was blood, either unsorted or a sorted T cell fraction (not recorded which). The receptor chain draws on TRBV7-9 and TRBJ2-7; 11 bases in the middle match TRBD2. The sequence was collected from a female donor with ankylosing spondylitis or in good health (not recorded which). Read as DNA, the sequence is TGTGCCAGCAGCGACGGACTAGCGGGTTCCCACGAGCAGTACTTC. Its translation is CASSDGLAGSHEQYF. Supplemented by the reference TRBV7-9 and TRBJ2-7 proteins around the CDR3, the complete variable domain is DTGVSQNPRHKITKRGQNVTFRCDPISEHNRLYWYRQTLGQGPEFLTYFQNEAQLEKSRLLSDRFSAERPKGSFSTLEIQRTEQGDSAMYLCASSDGLAGSHEQYFGPGTRLTVT.